The following is a T cell receptor (beta chain) sequence with its context. There are a few counts of this clone. The target of this receptor is not known. Per-nucleotide qualities are absent, and no much larger clonotype sits a single base away. Donors were healthy HIV-negative adults with no recently reported acute infections or vaccinations. Every donor was a Caucasian adult residing in Nashville, Tennessee, USA. In the unsorted samples, 87 million or so PBMCs were counted, and genomic DNA was extracted using the QIAamp DNA Blood Mini kit. After blood collection by leukapheresis, PBMCs were isolated using Ficoll-Histopaque density gradient centrifugation and then cryopreserved in the vapor phase of liquid nitrogen. Using the deep immunoSEQ assay, multiplex PCR amplified TCR CDR3 regions from genomic DNA. For each cell subset, the extracted genomic DNA was distributed evenly across all wells of several immunoSEQ 96-well plates, and each plate served as one replicate. For unsorted PBMC, each replicate PCR was loaded with 300 ng genomic DNA, equivalent to roughly 33,000 T cell genomes. Ten immunoSEQ deep assay plates were used to sequence unsorted PBMC genomic DNA. Purified libraries were quantified with a Qubit 3.0 fluorometer, sized on a Bioanalyzer 2100, and re-quantified with the KAPA Library Quantification kit. Every immunoSEQ 96-well plate was sequenced on a separate single-read 150-cycle Illumina NextSeq 550 flow cell. Under the source paper's analysis protocol: The immunoSEQ output contained only junctional sequences without quality scores, so filtering could not match that applied to full-length reads. Sequences were annotated with PyIR, a Python wrapper for IgBLAST v1.9, using IMGT germline references to assign V/J genes and CDR3. Any read was removed if the V/J assignment was weak (E-value above 1e-6), the CDR3 was missing, or the read contained stop codons, out-of-frame junctions, or ambiguous translated residues. V3J clonotypes were defined as sequences sharing an identical inferred V gene, J gene, and CDR3 amino acid sequence. To compute the percentage overlap between repertoires, the number of shared unique clonotypes was divided by the size of the smaller repertoire. Three approaches were used to assess repertoire richness: RTK rarefaction, the Chao1 estimator, and Recon v2.1 estimates of unobserved clonotypes. The table comes from immuneACCESS by way of TCRdb, which keeps in-frame sequences with V and J called. Part of the clones is missing from these tables; in studies checked, under half for an unresolved V gene and the rest for unknown reasons. From that table come the V and J calls and clone size; the DNA was used to work out D and trimming. The sample data list some 450,000 clones, and roughly four fifths of these were observed just once. About 12% of the sample comes from the top ten.

Taken from cysteine to phenylalanine, the CDR3 has 12 residues. The DNA shown is the 36-base CDR3, in frame from base 1. The germline V gene yields SGHAT for CDR1 and FQNNGV for CDR2. Cut back by 7 bases and 8 bases, the V and J ends lie 11 bases apart. This sample is part of a study of shared clonotypes between healthy human individuals (TCRdb year 2020). Regarding the complete study: A few men and a couple of women, aged 18 to 49 years, made up the cohort. To increase sequencing depth and limit assay-specific biases, different laboratories used diverse techniques to prepare libraries and sequence TCR repertoires. To estimate repertoire size and how much clonotypes are shared between individuals, the study performed deep sequencing of blood TCR repertoires from about five healthy adults. Leukapheresis yielded between about 0.9 and 9.5 billion PBMCs per donor.

On the study overall, not on this receptor specifically: Only blood was sampled, and tissue TCR repertoires likely differ from those in blood. The genetic and exposure-history diversity represented was limited by the small number of donors. Based on pairwise subsampling, the degree of clonotype sharing among donors was expected to be affected by sequencing depth.

This receptor was identified in a middle-aged woman in good health. Some clones in this sample may be carry-over from other donors' samples. The rearranged segments are TRBV11-2 and TRBJ2-2, with the identity of the D gene unclear. The specimen sequenced was PBMCs. The CDR3 amino acid sequence is: CASILVYGELFF. The DNA sequence is given as TGTGCCAGCATCCTGGTTTATGGGGAGCTGTTTTTT.